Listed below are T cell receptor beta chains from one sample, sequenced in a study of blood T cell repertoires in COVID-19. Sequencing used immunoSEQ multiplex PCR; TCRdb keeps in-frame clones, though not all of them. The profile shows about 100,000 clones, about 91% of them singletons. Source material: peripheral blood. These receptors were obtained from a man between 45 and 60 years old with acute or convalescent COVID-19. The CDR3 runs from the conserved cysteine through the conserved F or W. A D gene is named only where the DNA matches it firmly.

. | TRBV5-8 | CASSLGQGHQETQYF
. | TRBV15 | CATSSRQAVYGYTF
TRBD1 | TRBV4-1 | CASSQDEQGAREQFF
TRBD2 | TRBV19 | CASSTRGGLIDEQFF
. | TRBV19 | CATTPGGGDSPLHF
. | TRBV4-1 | CASSQALGSPGEEQYF
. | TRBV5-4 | CASSLFVAPGGYSPLHF
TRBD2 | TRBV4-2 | CASSHGTRGGETQYF
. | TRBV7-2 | CASSLVGGGNSPLHF
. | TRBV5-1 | CASSLALGAYEQYF
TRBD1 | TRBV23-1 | CASSRNRSPTGGGETQYF
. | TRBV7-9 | CASSVGQTSSDTQYF
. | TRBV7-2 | CASSLRQGENSPLHF
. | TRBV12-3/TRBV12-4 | CASSQGQTYGYTF
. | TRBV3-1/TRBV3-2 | CASSPANYGYTF
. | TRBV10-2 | CASGRGFSGANVLTF
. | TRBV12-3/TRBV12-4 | CASSFGQNTEAFF
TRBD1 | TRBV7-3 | CASSLTGTGNSPLHF
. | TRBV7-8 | CASSQVLYGYTF
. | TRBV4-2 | CASSQISGQPPRDTQYF
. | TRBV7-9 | CASSLALQTTGELFF
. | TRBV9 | CASSVELEFSYEQYF
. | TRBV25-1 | CASSKLNQPQHF
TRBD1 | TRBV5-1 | CASSLEGTGGNQPQHF
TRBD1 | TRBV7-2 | CASSFRQGGNEQFF
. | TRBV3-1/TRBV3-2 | CASSQVGANYNSPLHF
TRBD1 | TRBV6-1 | CASSAAGTGNGYTF
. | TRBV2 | CASRTGTPLTDTQYF
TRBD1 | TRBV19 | CASSSGTGVAGANVLTF
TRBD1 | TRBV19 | CASSIQGQGKAQYF
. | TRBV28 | CASSPVPRPPYNEQFF
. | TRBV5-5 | CASSLRASVETQYF
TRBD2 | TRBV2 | CASSDGVGGAFETQYF
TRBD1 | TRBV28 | CASSSGTGVRYEQFF
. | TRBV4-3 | CASSQDTVAGQNTEAFF
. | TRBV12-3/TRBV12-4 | CASMSGIGGYTF
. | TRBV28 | CASSLYFEGNQPQHF
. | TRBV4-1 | CASSPSTGLPGNEQFF
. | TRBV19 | CASSMLRNEQFF
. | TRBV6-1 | CASSDLWNSPLHF
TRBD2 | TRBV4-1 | CASSQEGSLAVYNEQFF
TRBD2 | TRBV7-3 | CASSLTSGGSYEQYF
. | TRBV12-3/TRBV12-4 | CASSLGEAYEQYF
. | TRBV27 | CASSPSTRGTEAFF
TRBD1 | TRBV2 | CASSWDRGLKNEQFF
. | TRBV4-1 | CASSQDSVKTEAFF
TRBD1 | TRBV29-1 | CSVDPTGTGSYGYTF
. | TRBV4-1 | CASSQTDSNSPLHF
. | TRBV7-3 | CASSPSAGYEQYF
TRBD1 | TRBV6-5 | CASSYSGQGFSETQYF
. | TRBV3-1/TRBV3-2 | CASSQVQGWEKLFF
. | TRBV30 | CAWSRGNTIYF
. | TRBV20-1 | CSASQGLVGKLFF
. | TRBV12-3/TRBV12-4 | CASRLGFEQYF
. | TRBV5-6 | CASCGGSYEQYF
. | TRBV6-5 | CASSYLWQGYEQYF
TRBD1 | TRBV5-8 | CASSFEEGQGALGYTF
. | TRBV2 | CASSPASRVEHF
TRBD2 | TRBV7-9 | CASRPGGGGGASNEQFF
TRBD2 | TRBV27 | CASSLGGGEETQYF